A selection of T cell receptor beta chains follows, all from one sample in a study of low-dose radiotherapy and immunotherapy resistance in tumors. TCRdb used MiXCR to reprocess the reads, holding one entry per CDR3 protein. The profile covers 95,000 to 100,000 distinct CDR3 sequences, with roughly 20% appearing a single time and about 4% taken by the ten largest. The sample here was PBMCs, taken after low-dose radiotherapy plus immunotherapy. Receptor source: a male donor with prostate cancer. Each CDR3 is given with its conserved first and last residue. D genes are given only for firm matches. Clone size is given for some rows only: seen once, a few or many times, or a class if the clone is expanded.

j_gene: TRBJ2-7
d_gene: TRBD2
len: 13
abundance: many
v_gene: TRBV30
CDR3nt: TGTGCCTGCCCTAAGGGAGGGGTGGGGGAGCAGTACTTC
CDR3aa: CACPKGGVGEQYF

j_gene: TRBJ2-7
d_gene: NA
len: 13
abundance: many
v_gene: TRBV20-1
CDR3nt: TGCAGTGCTAGAGGCGGTCGGGGGTACGAGCAGTACTTC
CDR3aa: CSARGGRGYEQYF

j_gene: TRBJ2-7
d_gene: TRBD2
len: 16
abundance: many
v_gene: TRBV7-9
CDR3nt: TGTGCCAGCAGCACCTTGACTAGCGGGGGTGCCTACGAGCAGTACTTC
CDR3aa: CASSTLTSGGAYEQYF

j_gene: TRBJ2-3
d_gene: NA
len: 14
abundance: few
v_gene: TRBV6-2/TRBV6-3
CDR3nt: TGTGCCAGCAGTGAAGCGTGGACCACAGATACGCAGTATTTT
CDR3aa: CASSEAWTTDTQYF

j_gene: TRBJ1-1
d_gene: NA
len: 22
abundance: many
v_gene: TRBV7-5
CDR3nt: NA
CDR3aa: CISVPEAYNLHPRAGCRFKAFF

j_gene: TRBJ2-4
d_gene: NA
len: 13
abundance: once
v_gene: TRBV7-2
CDR3nt: TGTGCCAGCAGCTTAGGGCAGACAAACATTCAGTACTTC
CDR3aa: CASSLGQTNIQYF

j_gene: TRBJ1-1
d_gene: NA
len: 13
abundance: many
v_gene: TRBV29-1
CDR3nt: TGCAGCGTTGAATTGGACTCTCGAAATGAAGCTTTCTTT
CDR3aa: CSVELDSRNEAFF

j_gene: TRBJ2-7
d_gene: NA
len: 14
abundance: many
v_gene: TRBV6-2/TRBV6-3
CDR3nt: TGTGCCAGCAGTGACAGTTACACCTTCGACGAGCAGTACTTC
CDR3aa: CASSDSYTFDEQYF

j_gene: TRBJ2-1
d_gene: NA
len: 12
abundance: many
v_gene: TRBV20-1
CDR3nt: TGCAGTGCTAGGAGTCAGCTCAATGAGCAGTTCTTC
CDR3aa: CSARSQLNEQFF

j_gene: TRBJ2-1
d_gene: NA
len: 13
abundance: many
v_gene: TRBV29-1
CDR3nt: TGCAGCGTTGAAAAGGACGTGGCCGATGAGCAGTTCTTC
CDR3aa: CSVEKDVADEQFF

j_gene: TRBJ2-2
d_gene: NA
len: 14
abundance: many
v_gene: TRBV13
CDR3nt: TGTGCCAGCAGCTTAGGGGGTAACACCGGGGAGCTGTTTTTT
CDR3aa: CASSLGGNTGELFF

j_gene: TRBJ2-5
d_gene: NA
len: 12
abundance: many
v_gene: TRBV2
CDR3nt: TGTGCCAGCAAGTCGGATGGTGAGACCCAGTACTTC
CDR3aa: CASKSDGETQYF

j_gene: TRBJ2-1
d_gene: TRBD2
len: 14
abundance: many
v_gene: TRBV29-1
CDR3nt: TGCAGCGTTCTAGCGGGGGGACTCTACAATGAGCAGTTCTTC
CDR3aa: CSVLAGGLYNEQFF

j_gene: TRBJ2-2
d_gene: TRBD1
len: 13
abundance: many
v_gene: TRBV7-3
CDR3nt: TGTGCCAGCAGTTCAAGGGGGCCCGGGGAGCTGTTTTTT
CDR3aa: CASSSRGPGELFF

j_gene: TRBJ1-5
d_gene: NA
len: 15
abundance: NA
v_gene: TRBV27
CDR3nt: TGTGCCAGCAGTTTAACTTGGGGGGCGAGTCAGCCCCAGCATTTT
CDR3aa: CASSLTWGASQPQHF

j_gene: TRBJ2-1
d_gene: NA
len: 15
abundance: once
v_gene: TRBV5-1
CDR3nt: TGCGCCAGCAATAGAGAGGCAGGGGGGAACAATGAGCAGTTCTTC
CDR3aa: CASNREAGGNNEQFF

j_gene: TRBJ1-3
d_gene: NA
len: 15
abundance: many
v_gene: TRBV3-1
CDR3nt: TGTGCCAGCAGCCAAGACCTAAGCTCTGGAAACACCATATATTTT
CDR3aa: CASSQDLSSGNTIYF

j_gene: TRBJ2-5
d_gene: NA
len: 14
abundance: many
v_gene: TRBV19
CDR3nt: TGTGCCAGTAGTATGCGGCAGCTGGGGGAGACCCAGTACTTC
CDR3aa: CASSMRQLGETQYF

j_gene: TRBJ2-3
d_gene: TRBD1
len: 17
abundance: many
v_gene: TRBV5-5
CDR3nt: TGTGCCAGCAGCTTGACGGGACAGGGGAGGGCTACAAATACGCAGTATTTT
CDR3aa: CASSLTGQGRATNTQYF

j_gene: TRBJ2-2
d_gene: TRBD2
len: 16
abundance: many
v_gene: TRBV6-2/TRBV6-3
CDR3nt: TGTGCCAGTGGGACGGGGGGGCGATGGAGCACCGGGGAGCTGTTTTTT
CDR3aa: CASGTGGRWSTGELFF

j_gene: TRBJ2-3
d_gene: TRBD2
len: 15
abundance: NA
v_gene: TRBV2
CDR3nt: TGTGTCAGCAGCGGGAGGGGGTTGGGGGAAAGTACGCAGTATTTT
CDR3aa: CVSSGRGLGESTQYF

j_gene: TRBJ2-5
d_gene: TRBD2
len: 14
abundance: many
v_gene: TRBV20-1
CDR3nt: TGCAGTGCTAGAGAAGGCGGGGGCCAAGAGACCCAGTACTTC
CDR3aa: CSAREGGGQETQYF

j_gene: TRBJ2-1
d_gene: NA
len: 13
abundance: many
v_gene: TRBV7-2
CDR3nt: TGTGCCAGCAGCTTAGCGGTATACAATGAGCAGTTCTTC
CDR3aa: CASSLAVYNEQFF

j_gene: TRBJ2-5
d_gene: TRBD1
len: 15
abundance: many
v_gene: TRBV7-3
CDR3nt: TGTGCCAGCAGCTTAAACCCAGGGGGCCAAGAGACCCAGTACTTC
CDR3aa: CASSLNPGGQETQYF

j_gene: TRBJ2-3
d_gene: TRBD1
len: 12
abundance: many
v_gene: TRBV9
CDR3nt: TGTGCCAGCAGCACCTACACAGGGGATCAGTATTTT
CDR3aa: CASSTYTGDQYF

j_gene: TRBJ2-5
d_gene: NA
len: 17
abundance: many
v_gene: TRBV6-1
CDR3nt: TGTGCCAGCAGTGAATTCTCGTTTGGGAGACTACAAGAGACCCAGTACTTC
CDR3aa: CASSEFSFGRLQETQYF

j_gene: TRBJ2-2
d_gene: NA
len: 11
abundance: many
v_gene: TRBV11-1
CDR3nt: TGTGCCAGCTCGTTCACCGGGGAGCTGTTTTTT
CDR3aa: CASSFTGELFF

j_gene: TRBJ2-2
d_gene: NA
len: 14
abundance: many
v_gene: TRBV7-6
CDR3nt: TGTGCCAGCAGCGGGGGACAGAACACCGGGGAGCTGTTTTTT
CDR3aa: CASSGGQNTGELFF

j_gene: TRBJ2-3
d_gene: NA
len: 16
abundance: NA
v_gene: TRBV11-1
CDR3nt: TGTGCCAGCAGCGCACCGAACAGGGCCGGCACAGATACGCAGTATTTT
CDR3aa: CASSAPNRAGTDTQYF

j_gene: TRBJ1-2
d_gene: NA
len: 11
abundance: many
v_gene: TRBV29-1
CDR3nt: TGCAGCGCAATGGAAGGGGTGGGCTACACCTTC
CDR3aa: CSAMEGVGYTF

j_gene: TRBJ2-3
d_gene: TRBD2
len: 18
abundance: many
v_gene: TRBV4-1
CDR3nt: TGCGCCAGCAGCCAAGGCACTAGCGGGGGGTGGGGCACAGATACGCAGTATTTT
CDR3aa: CASSQGTSGGWGTDTQYF

j_gene: TRBJ2-2
d_gene: NA
len: 14
abundance: many
v_gene: TRBV7-2
CDR3nt: TGTGCCAGCAGCTCTGGGGAGGCCACCGGGGAGCTGTTTTTT
CDR3aa: CASSSGEATGELFF

j_gene: TRBJ2-5
d_gene: TRBD2
len: 13
abundance: NA
v_gene: TRBV27
CDR3nt: TGTGCGACTAGCGGGAGGGCGGTGGAGACCCAGTACTTC
CDR3aa: CATSGRAVETQYF

j_gene: TRBJ1-5
d_gene: NA
len: 13
abundance: many
v_gene: TRBV19
CDR3nt: TGTGCCAGTAGTCGTACAATCGATCAGCCCCAGCATTTT
CDR3aa: CASSRTIDQPQHF